The next 19 T cell receptor beta chains were all read from a single sample in a study of molecular identifiers for immune sequencing clone quantification. TCRdb itself ran the PCR reads through MiXCR, one entry per CDR3 protein. The top ten hold over 0.6% of the sample, which has around 480,000 distinct CDR3 sequences, around 23% seen once. Sequencing input: naive CD8+ T cells from blood, with Jurkat cell RNA spiked in. Stated subset: FACS-sorted CD8+CD4-CCR7+CD45RA+ naive T cells. These receptors were obtained from a human donor in good health. Some libraries in this study had Jurkat cell RNA spiked in.

The count of this clonotype is one. A single base separates this from a much larger clone, so it may be a read error. CDR3 amino acids: CASSGGSIIDTRYF. The DNA of the CDR3 is TGTGCCAGCAGTGGCGGGAGCATTATAGATACGCGGTATTTT. The chain couples TRBV12-3 or TRBV12-4 to TRBJ2-3, with TRBD2 matching 7 bases. CDR3 size: 14 residues.

This clonotype turned up a few times. The chain joins TRBV19 to TRBJ1-2, with 9 bases matching TRBD1. Germline CDR1 reads LNHDA; CDR2 reads SQIVND (reference sequence). Losses at the gene ends were 6 bases for V and 4 bases for J; bases not matched to a gene: 12. This CDR3 is built from 16 residues. CDR3: CASSVAWGQGPYGYTF. Written as DNA, the CDR3 is TGTGCCAGTAGCGTCGCTTGGGGACAGGGTCCCTATGGCTACACCTTC.

Ten or more counts support this clonotype. This sequence joins TRBV27 and TRBJ1-1; D may be TRBD1 (6 bases). Germline CDR1 and CDR2: MNHEY and SMNVEV (reference sequence). This CDR3 is built from 14 residues. The V end was cut by 1 base, the J end by 6 bases, with 12 bases between. CDR3 loop: CASSLWGGGSEAFF. The CDR3 DNA follows: TGTGCCAGCAGTTTATGGGGGGGCGGATCTGAAGCTTTCTTT.

Details on this clonotype: The junction differs from germline at one of its ends, possibly a read error. This chain links TRBV2 with TRBJ2-1, with 9 bases matching TRBD1. Germline V gene lookup returns CDR1 SNHLY and CDR2 FYNNEI. This CDR3 is built from 15 residues. The CDR3, as DNA: TGTGCCAGCAGTGATGACAGGGGGGCCTACAATGAACAGTTCTTC. Translating it yields CASSDDRGAYNEQFF. The entire variable domain, with the rest obtained from reference TRBV2 and TRBJ2-1, is as follows: EPEVTQTPSHQVTQMGQEVILRCVPISNHLYFYWYRQILGQKVEFLVSFYNNEISEKSEIFDDQFSVERPDGSNFTLKIRSTKLEDSAMYFCASSDDRGAYNEQFFGPGTRLTVL.

About this clonotype: Possible read error: a much larger clone is one base away. CDR3 amino acids: CASSLAGTEHYGYTF. Written as DNA, the CDR3 is TGTGCCAGCAGCCTTGCCGGGACAGAGCACTATGGCTACACCTTC. J is TRBJ1-2 and V is TRBV7-9; TRBD1 matches 7 bases. Germline loops: CDR1 SEHNR, CDR2 FQNEAQ (reference sequence). The CDR3 loop spans 15 amino acids. J was trimmed by 3 bases and V by 5 bases; bases with no gene match: 9.

Of note for this clonotype: This may stem from a read error, because a much larger clone lies one nucleotide away. The CDR3 does not end in the conserved phenylalanine or tryptophan, so this is likely a read error. The chain employs TRBV12-3 or TRBV12-4 and TRBJ2-6, with D unclear. V was pared by 1 base and J by 0 bases, with 13 bases between. There are 18 residues in the CDR3. The CDR3 bases are TGTGCCAGCAGTTTAGTCCTGGGGTTCCTCTCTGGGGCCAACGTCCTGACTGTC. It yields the protein CASSLVLGFLSGANVLTV.

This clonotype occurred a few times. This rearrangement joins TRBV7-9 to TRBJ1-6; D unclear. Germline loops: CDR1 SEHNR, CDR2 FQNEAQ (reference sequence). This CDR3 region has 17 residues. Trimming left V 3 bases short and J 5 bases short, with 17 bases between. This chain's CDR3 is CASSFSVAAGDNSPLHF. The CDR3 nucleotides read TGTGCCAGCAGCTTTTCGGTAGCGGCGGGAGATAATTCACCCCTCCACTTT.

The table lists this clonotype with a few counts. The CDR3 coding sequence is TGCGCCAGCAGCCAAGGATACGGGGGGGCCGGAGAGACCCAGTACTTC. It encodes CASSQGYGGAGETQYF. The chain joins TRBV4-3 to TRBJ2-5; TRBD2 matches at 8 bases. The V segment lost 1 base and the J segment 4 bases; nucleotides outside the gene matches: 8. Germline loops: CDR1 LGHNA, CDR2 YSLEER. The CDR3 covers 16 residues.

This clonotype appeared many times. This chain links TRBV2 with TRBJ2-2; D unclear. This CDR3 is 12 amino acids long. V was shortened by 10 bases and J by 4 bases, with 10 bases between the two germline ends. CDR1 is SNHLY and CDR2 is FYNNEI in the germline V gene. The CDR3 bases are TGTGCCACAAGGCGAGTCACCGGGGAGCTGTTTTTT. Its protein is CATRRVTGELFF.

Comments on this clonotype: The junction and the germline gene differ at one end; a read error may be behind it. V and J are TRBV20-1 and TRBJ1-2; maybe TRBD1 (5 bases). The CDR3 totals 13 residues. Germline assignment: CDR1 DFQATT and CDR2 SNEGSKA (reference sequence). CDR3 in amino acids: CSAPGQGHYGHTF. DNA of the CDR3: TGCAGTGCTCCAGGGCAGGGTCACTATGGCCACACCTTC.

This clonotype was counted many times. This chain uses TRBV28 with TRBJ1-5; 7 bases fit TRBD1. V shed 5 bases and J 2 bases; nucleotides not matched to a gene: 6. The CDR3 consists of 15 residues. CDR1 MDHEN and CDR2 SYDVKM come from the germline V gene. The CDR3 loop reads CASSPDRVGNQPQHF. DNA of the CDR3: TGTGCCAGCAGTCCCGACAGGGTTGGCAATCAGCCCCAGCATTTT.

To note about this clonotype: A much larger clone lies a single base off, so this may be a read error. V is TRBV6-5 and J is TRBJ1-1; a weak D match, TRBD1 (6 bases). This CDR3 spans 13 amino acids. Germline CDR1 and CDR2: MNHEY and SVGAGI. The DNA for the CDR3 is TGTGCCAGCAGTTACTCTTGGGGGCTTGAAGATTTCTTT. Translating it yields CASSYSWGLEDFF.

The V call is TRBV4-2, the J call TRBJ2-2; 8 bases are a match to TRBD2. The length of the CDR3 is 18 residues. Losses at the gene ends were 0 bases for V and 6 bases for J; bases not matched to a gene: 12. Germline CDR1 and CDR2: LGHNA and YNFKEQ. The CDR3 is CASSQDLSNGRAPGELFF. The CDR3 region has the DNA TGTGCCAGCAGCCAAGATCTTTCCAACGGGAGGGCCCCCGGGGAGCTGTTTTTT.

The chain recombines TRBV6-1 with TRBJ1-5; D not certain. V was trimmed by 8 bases and J by 5 bases, leaving 10 bases between them. The germline V gene encodes CDR1 MNHNS and CDR2 SASEGT. The CDR3 length is 12 residues. The CDR3 sequence: CASRRWDQPQHF. CDR3 in DNA: TGTGCCAGCCGTAGGTGGGATCAGCCCCAGCATTTT.

This sequence joins TRBV20-1 and TRBJ2-1, with 9 bases matching TRBD2. Looked up from germline, CDR1 is DFQATT and CDR2 is SNEGSKA (reference sequence). The length of the CDR3 is 15 residues. The junction had 8 bases not matched to a gene; V was cut back by 0 bases and J by 8 bases. The CDR3 sequence is CSARDFAGGFYEQFF. CDR3 nucleotide sequence: TGCAGTGCTAGAGATTTTGCGGGAGGGTTTTATGAGCAGTTCTTC.

This clonotype has a count of ten or more. Written as DNA, the CDR3 is TGTGCCAGCAGCTTAAGCGGGACAGGGTTAAAAGATACGCAGTATTTT. This codes for CASSLSGTGLKDTQYF. This sequence joins TRBV5-4 and TRBJ2-3; 9 positions match TRBD1. The CDR3 loop spans 16 amino acids. CDR1 SGHNT and CDR2 YYREEE come from the germline V gene (reference sequence). J gave up 5 bases and V 2 bases, and 9 bases lay outside the gene matches.

This clonotype showed up just a few times. V usage is TRBV6-1 and J usage is TRBJ2-3, with D possibly matching TRBD2 (5 bases). Between the trimmed V and J ends, which lost 3 bases and 2 bases, there was a span of 15 bases. The CDR3 is made up of 16 amino acids. The germline V gene encodes CDR1 MNHNS and CDR2 SASEGT. Here the CDR3 DNA reads TGTGCCAGCAGTGATCTGGTGAGAGGGTCCACAGATACGCAGTATTTT. This translates into CASSDLVRGSTDTQYF.

The V gene is TRBV7-9, the J gene TRBJ2-1, with TRBD1 identical over 7 bases. This CDR3 has 12 residues. J was trimmed by 6 bases and V by 8 bases; bases with no gene match: 4. Germline V lookup: CDR1 SEHNR, CDR2 FQNEAQ (reference sequence). For the CDR3, the DNA is TGTGCCAGCGAGGGGGCGCCCAATGAGCAGTTCTTC. Translating gives CASEGAPNEQFF. Complete variable domain (other parts from reference TRBV7-9 and TRBJ2-1): DTGVSQNPRHKITKRGQNVTFRCDPISEHNRLYWYRQTLGQGPEFLTYFQNEAQLEKSRLLSDRFSAERPKGSFSTLEIQRTEQGDSAMYLCASEGAPNEQFFGPGTRLTVL.

V and J are TRBV3-1 and TRBJ1-1; 7 bases align to TRBD1. With 3 bases clipped from V and 6 bases from J, the junction kept 7 bases outside the gene matches. CDR1 LGHDT and CDR2 YNNKEL come from the germline V gene (reference sequence). The CDR3 spans 14 residues. DNA of the CDR3: TGTGCCAGCAGCCACCCAGGGGGAGAACCTGAAGCTTTCTTT. Amino acids: CASSHPGGEPEAFF.